The present T cell receptor (beta chain) was sequenced within a study of T cells after yellow fever vaccination. Study details: Those fractions that held only low numbers of cells were prepared using the SMART-Seq v4 Ultra Low Input RNA kit.

This clonotype appeared many times. Its antigen is not identified. By 5'RACE template switching, TCR cDNA was produced, with a universal primer site and UMIs added in the process. MiXCR was run by TCRdb on the 5' RACE reads, yielding one entry per CDR3 protein. The data hold some 110,000 distinct CDR3 sequences, with around 7.4% observed a single time. Overall study findings and caveats: Few clonotypes appeared in both CD4 and CD8 compartments. Abundant clonotypes (contaminants from the bulk population) could be present in FACS-sorted repertoires.

The germline gives CDR1 SGHRS, CDR2 YFSETQ. The V gene end was trimmed by 4 bases and the J gene end by 1 base; junction bases not matched to a gene: 3. The CDR3 totals 15 residues. The receptor comes from a man in his late teens or twenties who received the YFV17D yellow fever vaccine. The input for sequencing was CD4+ T cells sorted from PBMCs, taken less than 11 days after the first yellow fever vaccination. This sequence joins TRBV5-1 and TRBJ2-2; 8 bases map to TRBD2. CDR3 DNA sequence: TGCGCCAGCAGCCGTAGCGGGGTGAACACCGGGGAGCTGTTTTTT. This sequence encodes CASSRSGVNTGELFF.